This T cell receptor (beta chain) was sequenced in a study of monozygotic twins with inflammatory bowel disease. TCRdb reanalyzed the 5' RACE reads and collapses them to one entry per CDR3 protein, without DNA. This table lists nearly 450,000 distinct CDR3 sequences. This CDR3 has 15 amino acids. CDR1 and CDR2 (germline): LGHNA, YSLEER. This chain joins TRBV4-3 and TRBJ2-3; TCRdb names TRBD2, which stays unverified in the absence of DNA. This clonotype originated in a human donor with ulcerative colitis or Crohn's disease, or a healthy co-twin of an affected twin (not recorded which). The material sequenced was blood. CDR3 protein: CASSQTSGSGDTQYF.